The 18 T cell receptor beta chains listed next were all sequenced from one sample in a study of T cells in Graves' hyperthyroidism and ophthalmopathy. RNA transcripts provided the source from which TCR beta CDR3 regions were amplified. An initial round of RT-PCR targeting the TCR CDR3 relied on the HTBI primer set. TCRdb used MiXCR to reprocess the multiplex PCR reads, holding one entry per CDR3 protein. Of under 400,000 distinct CDR3 sequences listed, approximately 15% are singletons. The specimen sequenced was blood. The receptors derive from a woman aged 60-70 years with Graves' hyperthyroidism.

In its sample, this clonotype was seen many times. This sequence joins TRBV6-2 or TRBV6-3 and TRBJ1-2; the match to TRBD1 covers 8 bases. CDR3 length: 15 amino acids. V lost 0 bases and J lost 6; bases outside the gene matches: 6. CDR1 MNHEY and CDR2 SVGEGT come from the germline V gene. CDR3 protein: CASSYSAGGADGYTF. The CDR3 DNA is TGTGCCAGCAGTTACTCGGCAGGGGGCGCGGATGGCTACACCTTC.

CDR3 sequence: CASSLDRGHEQYF. CDR3 bases: TGTGCCAGCAGCTTAGATCGGGGGCACGAGCAGTACTTC. The rearrangement links TRBV7-9 to TRBJ2-7; D is perhaps TRBD1 or TRBD2 (6 bases each). The CDR3 has 13 residues. CDR1 is SEHNR, CDR2 FQNEAQ, per germline (reference sequence). Trimming removed 1 base at V and 5 bases at J, with 9 bases between. The whole variable domain, filled in from reference TRBV7-9 and TRBJ2-7, reads DTGVSQNPRHKITKRGQNVTFRCDPISEHNRLYWYRQTLGQGPEFLTYFQNEAQLEKSRLLSDRFSAERPKGSFSTLEIQRTEQGDSAMYLCASSLDRGHEQYFGPGTRLTVT.

The table lists this clonotype with many counts. J is TRBJ2-1 and V is TRBV20-1; the D gene is possibly TRBD2 (5 bases). This CDR3 spans 13 amino acids. CDR1 and CDR2 (germline): DFQATT, SNEGSKA (reference sequence). The CDR3 DNA reads TGCAGCGGGATGACTCTCCTACACAATGAGCAGTTCTTC. Protein product: CSGMTLLHNEQFF.

The chain couples TRBV7-6 to TRBJ1-5; possibly TRBD1 for D (5 bases). CDR3 length equals 16 residues. The V end was cut by 1 base, the J end by 1 base, with 11 bases between. Germline V CDR1 and CDR2: SGHVS, FNYEAQ. The CDR3 DNA is TGTGCCAGCAGCTTAGGGGTGAGGGGAAGCAATCAGCCCCAGCATTTT. Its translation: CASSLGVRGSNQPQHF.

The chain employs TRBV10-1 and TRBJ1-2, with TRBD1 matching over 10 bases. Germline-derived CDR1 and CDR2 are WNHNN and SYGVQD (reference sequence). This CDR3 is built from 13 residues. Unmatched junction bases numbered 3, after V lost 5 bases and J lost 6 bases. CDR3 in DNA: TGCGCCAGCAGTTCGACAGGGGGCGATGGCTACACCTTC. Translation: CASSSTGGDGYTF.

This clonotype was recorded a few times. The chain recombines TRBV19 with TRBJ2-1, with D perhaps assigned TRBD1 or TRBD2 (7 bases each). Deletions cut 6 bases from V and 9 bases from J, with 24 bases between. This CDR3 is 16 amino acids long. Germline-derived CDR1 and CDR2 are LNHDA and SQIVND (reference sequence). CDR3 sequence (DNA): TGTGCCAGTAGAAGGGGGCGAGCGGGGCGGCTCGGTGAGCAGTTCTTC. Residues: CASRRGRAGRLGEQFF.

This clonotype appeared many times. V is TRBV9 and J is TRBJ2-6; 10 bases fit TRBD2. The V segment lost 6 bases and the J segment 0 bases; nucleotides outside the gene matches: 6. The CDR3 is made up of 17 amino acids. Germline-derived CDR1 and CDR2 are SGDLS and YYNGEE. The CDR3 reads CASKPGLALSGANVLTF. In DNA form, the CDR3 reads TGTGCCAGCAAGCCGGGACTAGCGCTCTCTGGGGCCAACGTCCTGACTTTC.

The CDR3 spells CASSLGQRSSPLHF. CDR3 nucleotide sequence: TGCGCCAGCAGCTTGGGACAGAGGAGTTCACCCCTCCACTTT. J is TRBJ1-6 and V is TRBV5-1; weak D call: TRBD1 (5 bases). This CDR3 is 14 amino acids long. V dropped 0 bases and J dropped 9 bases, with 10 bases sitting between them. In germline, CDR1 is SGHRS, CDR2 YFSETQ. The variable domain in full, completed from reference TRBV5-1 and TRBJ1-6, reads KAGVTQTPRYLIKTRGQQVTLSCSPISGHRSVSWYQQTPGQGLQFLFEYFSETQRNKGNFPGRFSGRQFSNSRSEMNVSTLELGDSALYLCASSLGQRSSPLHFGNGTRLTVT.

In this sample, this clonotype turned up many times. The chain links TRBV12-3 or TRBV12-4 to TRBJ2-7; 7 nucleotides align to TRBD1. J gave up 7 bases and V 1 base, and 7 bases lay outside the gene matches. The CDR3 has 14 amino acids. In DNA form, the CDR3 reads TGTGCCAGCAGTTTAGGACAGGGTAGGAAAGAGCAGTACTTC. This translates into CASSLGQGRKEQYF.

A few counts support this clonotype. The chain has TRBV30 and TRBJ1-4; D gene ambiguous. This CDR3 comprises 14 residues. The germline CDR1 and CDR2 sequences are GTSNPN and SVGIG (reference sequence). V gave up 3 bases and J gave up 2 bases, with 10 bases separating them. In DNA, the CDR3 is TGTGCCTGGAGGAAAACGGGGACTAATGAAAAACTGTTTTTT. Amino acid sequence: CAWRKTGTNEKLFF.

This clonotype was found many times. V and J are TRBV29-1 and TRBJ1-1, with 9 bases matching TRBD1. This CDR3 comprises 14 residues. Germline V gene data show CDR1 as SQVTM and CDR2 as ANQGSEA. V lost 7 bases to trimming and J lost 2 bases; unmatched junction nucleotides: 8. CDR3: CSADRGGGNTEAFF. The CDR3 region has the DNA TGCAGCGCGGACAGGGGAGGGGGTAACACTGAAGCTTTCTTT.

Many counts were recorded for this clonotype. The genes are TRBV9 and TRBJ2-3, with 7 bases identical to TRBD2. Germline CDR1 and CDR2: SGDLS and YYNGEE. This CDR3 spans 16 amino acids. V shed 1 base and J 1 base; nucleotides not matched to a gene: 6. CDR3 sequence: CASSVSAGVGTDTQYF. DNA of the CDR3: TGTGCCAGCAGCGTATCGGCGGGAGTCGGCACAGATACGCAGTATTTT.

This rearrangement joins TRBV19 to TRBJ1-6; tentative D call: TRBD1 (5 bases). The CDR3 runs 16 residues. Per germline, CDR1 LNHDA and CDR2 SQIVND (reference sequence). V lost 1 base to trimming and J lost 14 bases, with 21 bases between them. CDR3 bases: TGTGCCAGTAGTATAGGGCACGAGGGTTGGGGCATGGCCCTCCACTTT. It specifies CASSIGHEGWGMALHF.

There are many counts of this clonotype. The V gene is TRBV6-1, the J gene TRBJ1-3; 9 positions agree with TRBD1. CDR1 is MNHNS and CDR2 is SASEGT in the germline V gene. Trimming removed 7 bases from V and 0 bases from J; junction bases left unmatched: 4. The CDR3 is 15 residues long. Written as DNA, the CDR3 is TGTGCCAGCATTAAGACAGGGGGCTCTGGAAACACCATATATTTT. Encoded protein: CASIKTGGSGNTIYF.

In this sample, this clonotype turned up many times. The rearrangement joins TRBV20-1 to TRBJ2-3; tentative D call: TRBD2 (6 bases). The CDR3 has 12 amino acids. V gave up 7 bases and J gave up 6 bases, with 14 bases separating them. Germline lookup yields CDR1 DFQATT and CDR2 SNEGSKA (reference sequence). CDR3 region: CSGLAYADTQYF. CDR3 DNA sequence: TGCAGTGGGCTAGCGTATGCGGATACGCAGTATTTT.

This clonotype appeared once. The V gene is TRBV7-3, the J gene TRBJ2-5; 11 nucleotides match TRBD2. CDR3 length equals 14 residues. Germline trimming cut 5 bases from V and 8 bases from J; bases unmatched to any gene: 7. Germline values: CDR1 SGHTA, CDR2 FQGTGA. This CDR3 is CASSRLAGGGTQYF. In DNA, the CDR3 is TGTGCCAGCAGCCGGCTAGCGGGAGGTGGAACCCAGTACTTC.

This clonotype was detected many times. The chain carries TRBV7-9 and TRBJ2-7, with 7 positions matching TRBD1. Germline CDR1 reads SEHNR; CDR2 reads FQNEAQ (reference sequence). This CDR3 has 13 amino acids. With 0 bases clipped from V and 5 bases from J, the junction kept 1 base outside the gene matches. CDR3 nucleotides: TGTGCCAGCAGCTTAGCAGGGGGCGACGAGCAGTACTTC. This codes for CASSLAGGDEQYF. Full variable domain (outside the CDR3, taken from reference TRBV7-9 and TRBJ2-7): DTGVSQNPRHKITKRGQNVTFRCDPISEHNRLYWYRQTLGQGPEFLTYFQNEAQLEKSRLLSDRFSAERPKGSFSTLEIQRTEQGDSAMYLCASSLAGGDEQYFGPGTRLTVT.

This clonotype was picked up many times. The chain combines TRBV11-2 with TRBJ2-1, with 10 nucleotides matching TRBD2. CDR3 size: 16 residues. The V gene end was trimmed by 0 bases and the J gene end by 5 bases; junction bases not matched to a gene: 4. Germline assignment: CDR1 SGHAT and CDR2 FQNNGV. CDR3 region: CASSLDLLAGDNEQFF. The CDR3 DNA is TGTGCCAGCAGCTTAGATCTCCTAGCGGGGGACAATGAGCAGTTCTTC.